The entry below gives a single T cell receptor (beta chain) sequence along with its context. What it recognizes is unknown. The record originates from a study of T cell responses to AZD1222 COVID-19 vaccine. The CDR3 consists of 16 residues. V was clipped by 4 bases and J by 3 bases, with 15 bases between them. Germline values: CDR1 SGHTA, CDR2 FQGNSA. Libraries were prepared by immunoSEQ multiplex PCR; TCRdb keeps only in-frame clonotypes and omits some of them. The repertoire holds about 140,000 clones, with around 92% as singletons. The study, taken as a whole, reports: Reports indicate that nearly half of spike-specific TCRs are directed at unmutated variant regions. Most donors were white British, females outnumbered males, and clonal diversity was possibly underestimated. With two AZD1222 doses given, Spike-specific TCR breadth and depth both rose.

The clonotype comes from an adult in good health. The genes are TRBV7-2 and TRBJ1-4; D may be TRBD1 (5 bases). The sample consisted of peripheral blood, taken on day 0 of AZD1222 vaccination. CDR3 loop: CASSSQRQSSNEKLFF. CDR3 nucleotide sequence: TGTGCCAGCAGCTCCCAACGACAGAGCTCTAATGAAAAACTGTTTTTT.